Each of the 20 T cell receptor beta chains below was sequenced from the same sample in a study of T cell clonotyping in hematopoietic cell transplantation. The data were produced by immunoSEQ multiplex PCR, yet TCRdb's version contains in-frame clones alone and is incomplete. This table has some 10,000 clones, over 85% appearing once. The sample consisted of PBMCs, taken 100 days after allogeneic stem cell transplant. These TCRs come from a male patient aged 45-60 years who had an allogeneic stem cell transplant from a related donor, so T cells may come from the graft donor. Some clones in this sample may be carry-over from other donors' samples.

The chain combines TRBV29-1 with TRBJ2-2; D not certain. This CDR3 region has 14 residues. CDR1 is SQVTM, CDR2 ANQGSEA, per germline. V was shortened by 3 bases and J by 2 bases, with 10 bases between the two germline ends. CDR3 sequence reads: CSVENRANTGELFF. CDR3 coding DNA: TGCAGCGTTGAGAACCGGGCAAACACCGGGGAGCTGTTTTTT.

CDR3 nucleotide sequence: TGTGCCAGCAGCTTAGCCGGGGGAAATGAAAAACTGTTTTTT. This codes for CASSLAGGNEKLFF. The V and J genes are TRBV7-9 and TRBJ1-4; perhaps TRBD1 as D (5 bases). CDR1 is SEHNR and CDR2 is FQNEAQ in the germline V gene (reference sequence). The CDR3 is 14 amino acids. The V end lost 0 bases, the J end lost 5 bases, and 7 bases lay between the germline ends.

The genes are TRBV5-8 and TRBJ2-5; maybe TRBD1 (5 bases). The germline V gene encodes CDR1 SGHTS and CDR2 YDEGEE. CDR3 length: 12 residues. The V and J ends lost 3 bases and 7 bases respectively, with 10 bases between them. DNA of the CDR3: TGTGCCAGCAGCTCGCCTCAGGGGACCCAGTACTTC. The encoded protein is CASSSPQGTQYF.

The CDR3 DNA follows: TGTGCCAGCAGCCAAGAGCGAGGCTCTGCAACTAATGAAAAACTGTTTTTT. This translates into CASSQERGSATNEKLFF. The V and J genes are TRBV14 and TRBJ1-4; D is ambiguous. V was shortened by 0 bases and J by 0 bases, with 11 bases between the two germline ends. Germline V gives CDR1 SGHDN, CDR2 FVKESK. The CDR3 covers 17 residues.

The chain joins TRBV2 to TRBJ2-7, with D hard to call. Germline CDR1 is SNHLY and CDR2 is FYNNEI. The V gene lost 6 bases and the J gene lost 1 base, with 16 bases spanning the gap. The length of the CDR3 is 15 residues. In nucleotides, the CDR3 is TGTGCCAGCAGAGCGAGGACCCTCGTTTCCTACGAGCAGTACTTC. Translation: CASRARTLVSYEQYF. Drawing the rest from reference TRBV2 and TRBJ2-7, the complete variable domain is EPEVTQTPSHQVTQMGQEVILRCVPISNHLYFYWYRQILGQKVEFLVSFYNNEISEKSEIFDDQFSVERPDGSNFTLKIRSTKLEDSAMYFCASRARTLVSYEQYFGPGTRLTVT.

The CDR3 loop reads CASSLAGDGYEQYF. In DNA form, the CDR3 reads TGTGCCAGCAGCTTGGCCGGGGACGGATACGAGCAGTACTTC. The chain uses TRBV5-6 and TRBJ2-7, with D possibly being TRBD1 or TRBD2 (5 bases each). Trimming took off 0 bases at V and 4 bases at J, with 11 bases between the two ends. Germline-derived CDR1 and CDR2 are SGHDT and YYEEEE. The CDR3 covers 14 residues.

The genes are TRBV7-9 and TRBJ2-7; perhaps TRBD1 as D (6 bases). The CDR3 runs 14 residues. Between the trimmed V and J ends, which lost 5 bases and 6 bases, there was a span of 17 bases. The V gene's germline CDR1 is SEHNR and CDR2 FQNEAQ (reference sequence). The CDR3 coding sequence is TGTGCCAGCAGCCAGGGGTCCATTTCAACCGAGCAGTACTTC. Amino acid sequence: CASSQGSISTEQYF.

The chain employs TRBV5-1 and TRBJ2-1; possible D gene TRBD2, 6 bases. V was clipped by 0 bases and J by 2 bases, with 15 bases between them. The CDR3 spans 17 residues. Per the germline V gene, CDR1 is SGHRS and CDR2 is YFSETQ. The CDR3 DNA sequence: TGCGCCAGCAGCTTGGGGCGCCGACTAGATACCTACAATGAGCAGTTCTTC. Its protein is CASSLGRRLDTYNEQFF. Drawing the rest from reference TRBV5-1 and TRBJ2-1, the complete variable domain is KAGVTQTPRYLIKTRGQQVTLSCSPISGHRSVSWYQQTPGQGLQFLFEYFSETQRNKGNFPGRFSGRQFSNSRSEMNVSTLELGDSALYLCASSLGRRLDTYNEQFFGPGTRLTVL.

The chain combines TRBV5-4 with TRBJ1-1, with 7 bases matching TRBD1. The junction had 10 bases not matched to a gene; V was cut back by 4 bases and J by 4 bases. Germline loops: CDR1 SGHNT, CDR2 YYREEE (reference sequence). CDR3 length: 15 residues. Here the CDR3 DNA reads TGTGCCAGCAGCGGAACCGACAGGGTTCTCACTGAAGCTTTCTTT. Encoded protein: CASSGTDRVLTEAFF.

This rearrangement joins TRBV27 to TRBJ2-7; 9 nucleotides match TRBD1. The CDR3 is 14 residues long. Germline trimming cut 6 bases from V and 4 bases from J; bases unmatched to any gene: 7. Per the germline V gene, CDR1 is MNHEY and CDR2 is SMNVEV (reference sequence). Written as DNA, the CDR3 is TGTGCCAGCAGCCACAGGGGGCCTGGGTACGAGCAGTACTTC. Protein sequence: CASSHRGPGYEQYF.

The V and J genes are TRBV4-2 and TRBJ2-7, with TRBD1 as a possible D gene (5 bases). The CDR3 runs to 15 residues. V was pared by 0 bases and J by 0 bases, with 9 bases between. CDR1 LGHNA and CDR2 YNFKEQ come from the germline V gene. CDR3 sequence: CASSQEDIVSYEQYF. The CDR3 coding sequence is TGTGCCAGCAGCCAAGAGGACATAGTCTCCTACGAGCAGTACTTC.

The CDR3 is CASSLGGNYGYTF. Written as DNA, the CDR3 is TGTGCCAGCAGTTTAGGGGGTAACTATGGCTACACCTTC. The chain uses TRBV28 and TRBJ1-2; possibly TRBD1 for D (5 bases). V was pared by 2 bases and J by 1 base, with 5 bases between. CDR1 MDHEN and CDR2 SYDVKM come from the germline V gene. CDR3 length: 13 residues.

J is TRBJ2-1 and V is TRBV2, with D possibly being TRBD1 (6 bases). Germline values: CDR1 SNHLY, CDR2 FYNNEI. V was shortened by 7 bases and J by 12 bases, with 22 bases between the two germline ends. The CDR3 runs to 14 residues. The CDR3, as DNA: TGTGCCAGCACCCCATCCATTACAGGGCTCCGGCAGTTCTTC. Amino acids: CASTPSITGLRQFF. The variable domain in full, completed from reference TRBV2 and TRBJ2-1, reads EPEVTQTPSHQVTQMGQEVILRCVPISNHLYFYWYRQILGQKVEFLVSFYNNEISEKSEIFDDQFSVERPDGSNFTLKIRSTKLEDSAMYFCASTPSITGLRQFFGPGTRLTVL.

The rearrangement joins TRBV19 to TRBJ1-1; 7 nucleotides agree with TRBD1. The trim removed 8 bases at V and 2 bases at J, leaving 5 bases unmatched. This CDR3 is built from 13 residues. CDR1 is LNHDA, CDR2 SQIVND, per germline (reference sequence). DNA of the CDR3: TGTGCCAGTCGCGGGACAGTTAACACTGAAGCTTTCTTT. Translation gives CASRGTVNTEAFF.

The V gene is TRBV6-1, the J gene TRBJ1-5; the D gene is possibly TRBD1 (6 bases). The length of the CDR3 is 15 residues. With 2 bases removed from V and 6 bases from J, the gap between germline ends came to 14 bases. The germline V gene encodes CDR1 MNHNS and CDR2 SASEGT. The CDR3 DNA follows: TGTGCCAGCAGTGAAAATACGGGACACACTCAGCCCCAGCATTTT. Translating it yields CASSENTGHTQPQHF.

The chain links TRBV5-4 to TRBJ2-7; D tentatively reads TRBD1 or TRBD2 (5 bases each). Germline lookup yields CDR1 SGHNT and CDR2 YYREEE (reference sequence). The CDR3 is 13 amino acids. V shed 4 bases and J shed 2 bases, with 10 bases lying between them. This chain's CDR3 is CASSRDRTYEQYF. The CDR3 DNA follows: TGTGCCAGCAGCCGGGACCGAACCTACGAGCAGTACTTC.

This clone showed up just once. V is TRBV5-6 and J is TRBJ2-7; 11 bases line up with TRBD1. The CDR3 loop spans 14 amino acids. V lost 4 bases and J lost 2; bases outside the gene matches: 2. The germline V gene encodes CDR1 SGHDT and CDR2 YYEEEE. The CDR3 is CASSGTGGTYEQYF. CDR3 DNA sequence: TGTGCCAGCAGCGGGACAGGGGGTACCTACGAGCAGTACTTC.

This clone showed up just once. The junction and the germline gene differ at one end; a read error may be behind it. The chain has TRBV7-7 and TRBJ2-1; 7 bases match TRBD2. The CDR3 length is 15 residues. Germline V CDR1 and CDR2: SSHAT, FNYEAQ (reference sequence). The CDR3 region has the DNA TGTGCTAGCAGCTTACGGGCGGGGGATTACAATGAGCAGTTCTTC. It translates to CASSLRAGDYNEQFF.

This chain joins TRBV2 and TRBJ1-2; possible D gene TRBD1, 5 bases. In germline, CDR1 is SNHLY, CDR2 FYNNEI. The V and J ends lost 6 bases and 7 bases respectively, with 6 bases between them. This CDR3 spans 10 amino acids. CDR3 bases: TGTGCCAGCAGGACAGCTGGCTACACCTTC. Encoded protein: CASRTAGYTF.

This clone occurred once. V is TRBV2 and J is TRBJ1-4; 8 nucleotides align to TRBD1. The CDR3 is 13 amino acids. Trimming cost V 11 bases and J 5 bases; bases outside gene matches: 7. Germline V gene data show CDR1 as SNHLY and CDR2 as FYNNEI. CDR3 in amino acids: CALGAGGNEKLFF. The CDR3 DNA reads TGTGCCTTGGGGGCAGGGGGCAATGAAAAACTGTTTTTT.